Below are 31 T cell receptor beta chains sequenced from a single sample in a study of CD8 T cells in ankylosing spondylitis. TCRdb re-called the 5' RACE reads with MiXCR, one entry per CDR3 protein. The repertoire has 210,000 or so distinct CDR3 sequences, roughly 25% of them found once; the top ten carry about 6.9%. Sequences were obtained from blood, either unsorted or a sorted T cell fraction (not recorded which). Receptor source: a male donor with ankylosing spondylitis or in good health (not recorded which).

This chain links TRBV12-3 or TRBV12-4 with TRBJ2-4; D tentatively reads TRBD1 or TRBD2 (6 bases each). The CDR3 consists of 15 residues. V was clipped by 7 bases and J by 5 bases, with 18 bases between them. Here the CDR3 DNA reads TGTGCCAGCACCGAAGTTGGGGGGCTGGAAAACATTCAGTACTTC. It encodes CASTEVGGLENIQYF.

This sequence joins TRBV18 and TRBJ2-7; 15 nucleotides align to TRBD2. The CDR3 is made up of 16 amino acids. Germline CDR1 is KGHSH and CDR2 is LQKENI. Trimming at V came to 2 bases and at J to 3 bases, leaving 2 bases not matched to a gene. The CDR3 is CASSPGTSGRIYEQYF. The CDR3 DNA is TGTGCCAGCTCACCAGGGACTAGCGGGAGGATCTACGAGCAGTACTTC. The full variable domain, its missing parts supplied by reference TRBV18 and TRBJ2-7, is NAGVMQNPRHLVRRRGQEARLRCSPMKGHSHVYWYRQLPEEGLKFMVYLQKENIIDESGMPKERFSAEFPKEGPSILRIQQVVRGDSAAYFCASSPGTSGRIYEQYFGPGTRLTVT.

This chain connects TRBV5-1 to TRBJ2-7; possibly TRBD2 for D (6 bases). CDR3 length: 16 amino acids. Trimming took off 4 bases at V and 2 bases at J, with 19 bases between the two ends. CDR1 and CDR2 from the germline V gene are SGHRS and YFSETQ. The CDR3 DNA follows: TGCGCCAGCAGCCTCCGACAGAAAGGAGGGACCTACGAGCAGTACTTC. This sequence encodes CASSLRQKGGTYEQYF. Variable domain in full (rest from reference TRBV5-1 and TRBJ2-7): KAGVTQTPRYLIKTRGQQVTLSCSPISGHRSVSWYQQTPGQGLQFLFEYFSETQRNKGNFPGRFSGRQFSNSRSEMNVSTLELGDSALYLCASSLRQKGGTYEQYFGPGTRLTVT.

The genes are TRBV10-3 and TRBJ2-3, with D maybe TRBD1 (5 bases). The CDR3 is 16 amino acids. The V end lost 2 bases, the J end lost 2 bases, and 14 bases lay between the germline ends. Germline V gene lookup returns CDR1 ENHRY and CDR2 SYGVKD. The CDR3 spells CAISEHYRLATDTQYF. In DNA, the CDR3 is TGTGCCATCAGTGAGCACTACAGGCTGGCCACAGATACGCAGTATTTT.

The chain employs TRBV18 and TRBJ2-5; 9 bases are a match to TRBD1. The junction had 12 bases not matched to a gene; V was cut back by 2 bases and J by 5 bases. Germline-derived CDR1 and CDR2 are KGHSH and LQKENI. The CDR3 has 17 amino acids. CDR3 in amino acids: CASSPGGTGSWRETQYF. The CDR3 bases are TGTGCCAGCTCACCAGGAGGGACAGGGTCATGGAGGGAGACCCAGTACTTC.

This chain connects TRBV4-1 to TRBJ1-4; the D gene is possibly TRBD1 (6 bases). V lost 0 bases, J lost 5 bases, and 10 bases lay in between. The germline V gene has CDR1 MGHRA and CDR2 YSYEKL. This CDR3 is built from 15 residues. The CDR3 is CASSQDGGRNEKLFF. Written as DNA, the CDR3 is TGCGCCAGCAGCCAAGATGGGGGCCGAAATGAAAAACTGTTTTTT.

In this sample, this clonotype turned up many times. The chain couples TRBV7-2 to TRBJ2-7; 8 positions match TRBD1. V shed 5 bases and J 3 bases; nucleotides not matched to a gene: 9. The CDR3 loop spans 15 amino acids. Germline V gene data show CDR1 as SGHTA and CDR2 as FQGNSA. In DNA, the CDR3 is TGTGCCAGCAGCCTTACCCCGGACAGGGTCTACGAGCAGTACTTC. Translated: CASSLTPDRVYEQYF.

The CDR3 nucleotides are TGCAGTGCTAGAGATCCCAGGGGGGGGAATCAGCCCCAGCATTTT. Residues: CSARDPRGGNQPQHF. This rearrangement joins TRBV20-1 to TRBJ1-5; 7 bases fit TRBD1. Trimming at V came to 0 bases and at J to 4 bases, leaving 6 bases not matched to a gene. Looked up from germline, CDR1 is DFQATT and CDR2 is SNEGSKA (reference sequence). This CDR3 contains 15 residues.

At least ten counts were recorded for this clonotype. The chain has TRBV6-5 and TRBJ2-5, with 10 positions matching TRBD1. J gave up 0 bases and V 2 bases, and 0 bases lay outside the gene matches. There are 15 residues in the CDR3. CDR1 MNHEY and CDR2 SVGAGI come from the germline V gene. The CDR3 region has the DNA TGTGCCAGCAGTTACGGGACAGGGGACCAAGAGACCCAGTACTTC. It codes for CASSYGTGDQETQYF.

CDR3 in DNA: TGCGCCAGCAGCCAAGAGGGGGTTACGAACACCGGGGAGCTGTTTTTT. Its translation: CASSQEGVTNTGELFF. V usage is TRBV4-1 and J usage is TRBJ2-2; D assignment may be TRBD1 or TRBD2 (5 bases each). This CDR3 is 16 amino acids long. Germline V gene data show CDR1 as MGHRA and CDR2 as YSYEKL. Trimming stripped 0 bases from V and 0 bases from J, with 8 bases between.

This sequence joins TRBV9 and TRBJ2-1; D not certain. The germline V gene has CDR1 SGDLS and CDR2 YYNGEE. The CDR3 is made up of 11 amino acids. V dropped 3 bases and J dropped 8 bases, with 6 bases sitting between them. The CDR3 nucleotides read TGTGCCAGCAGCGCACTCGATGAGCAGTTCTTC. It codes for CASSALDEQFF.

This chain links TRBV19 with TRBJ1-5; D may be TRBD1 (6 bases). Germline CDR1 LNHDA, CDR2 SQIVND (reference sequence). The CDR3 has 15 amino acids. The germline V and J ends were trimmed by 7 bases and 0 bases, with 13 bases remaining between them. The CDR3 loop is CASIRGGYSNQPQHF. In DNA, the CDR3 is TGTGCCAGTATAAGAGGGGGGTATAGCAATCAGCCCCAGCATTTT.

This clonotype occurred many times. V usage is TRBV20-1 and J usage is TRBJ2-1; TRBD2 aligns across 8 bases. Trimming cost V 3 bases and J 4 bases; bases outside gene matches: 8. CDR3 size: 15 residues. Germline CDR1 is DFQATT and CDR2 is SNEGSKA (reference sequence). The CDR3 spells CSARFLAGLYNEQFF. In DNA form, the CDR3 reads TGCAGTGCTAGGTTTCTAGCGGGTTTATACAATGAGCAGTTCTTC.

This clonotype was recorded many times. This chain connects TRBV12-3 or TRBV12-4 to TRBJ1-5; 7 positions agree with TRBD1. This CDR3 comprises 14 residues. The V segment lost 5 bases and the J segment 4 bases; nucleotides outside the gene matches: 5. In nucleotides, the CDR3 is TGTGCCAGCAGTCCGGGACAGCCTAATCAGCCCCAGCATTTT. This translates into CASSPGQPNQPQHF.

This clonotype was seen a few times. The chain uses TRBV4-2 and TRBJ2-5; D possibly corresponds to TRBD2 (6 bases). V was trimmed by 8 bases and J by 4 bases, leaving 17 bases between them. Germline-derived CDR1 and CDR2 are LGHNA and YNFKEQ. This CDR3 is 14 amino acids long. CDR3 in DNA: TGTGCCAGCGGCCCCGGGCTAGCGACAGAGACCCAGTACTTC. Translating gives CASGPGLATETQYF.

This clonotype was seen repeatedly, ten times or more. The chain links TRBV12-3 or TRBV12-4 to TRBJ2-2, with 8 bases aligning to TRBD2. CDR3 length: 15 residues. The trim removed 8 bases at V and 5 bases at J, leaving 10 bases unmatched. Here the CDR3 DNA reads TGTGCCAGCCGACCGGGGGGGCGCCGGACCGGGGAGCTGTTTTTT. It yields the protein CASRPGGRRTGELFF.

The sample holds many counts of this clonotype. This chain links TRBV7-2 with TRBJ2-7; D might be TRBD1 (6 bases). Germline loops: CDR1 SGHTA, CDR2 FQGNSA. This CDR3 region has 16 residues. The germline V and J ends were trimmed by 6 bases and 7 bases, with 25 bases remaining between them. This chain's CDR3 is CASRKRSGVLSGEQYF. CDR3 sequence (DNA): TGTGCCAGCAGAAAAAGGTCAGGGGTCCTTTCGGGAGAGCAGTACTTC.

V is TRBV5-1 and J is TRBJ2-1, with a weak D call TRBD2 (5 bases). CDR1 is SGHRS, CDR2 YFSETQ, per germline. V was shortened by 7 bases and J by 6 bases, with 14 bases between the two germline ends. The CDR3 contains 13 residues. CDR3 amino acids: CASAPGSVNEQFF. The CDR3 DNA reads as TGCGCCAGCGCCCCGGGGTCCGTCAATGAGCAGTTCTTC.

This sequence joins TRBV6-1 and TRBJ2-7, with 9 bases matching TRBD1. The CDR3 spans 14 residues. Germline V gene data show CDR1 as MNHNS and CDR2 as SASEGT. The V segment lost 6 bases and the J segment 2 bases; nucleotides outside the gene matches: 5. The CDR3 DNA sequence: TGTGCCAGCAGCCGGGACAGGGCGGCCTACGAGCAGTACTTC. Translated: CASSRDRAAYEQYF.

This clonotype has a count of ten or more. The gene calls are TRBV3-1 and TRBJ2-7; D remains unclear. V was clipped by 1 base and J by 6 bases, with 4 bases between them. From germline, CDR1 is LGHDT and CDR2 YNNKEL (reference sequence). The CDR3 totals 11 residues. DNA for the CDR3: TGTGCCAGCAGCCAAGGGGGCGAGCAGTACTTC. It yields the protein CASSQGGEQYF.

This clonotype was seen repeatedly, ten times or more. The CDR3 coding sequence is TGTGCCAGCAGCCAAAGTAACACTGAAGCTTTCTTT. The encoded protein is CASSQSNTEAFF. The V call is TRBV3-1, the J call TRBJ1-1, with D uncertain. CDR1 and CDR2 (germline): LGHDT, YNNKEL (reference sequence). Trimming shortened V by 2 bases and J by 2 bases, and 3 bases separated the two germline ends. The CDR3 covers 12 residues.

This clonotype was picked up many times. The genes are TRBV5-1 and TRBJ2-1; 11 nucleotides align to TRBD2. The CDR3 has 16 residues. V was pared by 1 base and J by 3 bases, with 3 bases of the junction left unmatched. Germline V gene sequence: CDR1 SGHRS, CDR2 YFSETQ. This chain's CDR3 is CASSLLAGGIYNEQFF. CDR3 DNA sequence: TGCGCCAGCAGCTTGTTAGCGGGAGGGATCTACAATGAGCAGTTCTTC.

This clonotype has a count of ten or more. The CDR3: CATSRDSGIDDEQFF. CDR3 DNA: TGTGCCACCAGCAGGGACAGCGGGATCGACGATGAGCAGTTCTTC. The V call is TRBV15, the J call TRBJ2-1, with a possible D match to TRBD2 (7 bases). The germline V gene encodes CDR1 LNHNV and CDR2 YYDKDF (reference sequence). The CDR3 totals 15 residues. With 3 bases removed from V and 8 bases from J, the gap between germline ends came to 17 bases.

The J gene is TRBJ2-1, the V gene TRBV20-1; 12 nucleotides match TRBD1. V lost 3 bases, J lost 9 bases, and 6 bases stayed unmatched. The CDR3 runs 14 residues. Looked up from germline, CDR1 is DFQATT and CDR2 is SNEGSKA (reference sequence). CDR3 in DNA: TGCAGTGCTAGTCTGGGACAGGGGGCGTCTGAGCAGTTCTTC. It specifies CSASLGQGASEQFF.

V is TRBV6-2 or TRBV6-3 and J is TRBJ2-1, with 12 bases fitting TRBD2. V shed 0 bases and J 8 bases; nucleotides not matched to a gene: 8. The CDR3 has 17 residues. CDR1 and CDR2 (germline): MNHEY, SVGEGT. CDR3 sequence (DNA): TGTGCCAGCAGTTACTCGACTAGCGGGAGTGGTAGAGATGAGCAGTTCTTC. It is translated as CASSYSTSGSGRDEQFF.

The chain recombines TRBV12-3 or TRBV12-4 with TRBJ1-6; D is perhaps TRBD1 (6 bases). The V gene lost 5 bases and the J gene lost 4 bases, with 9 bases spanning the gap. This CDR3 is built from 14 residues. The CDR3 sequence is CASSRTAYNSPLHF. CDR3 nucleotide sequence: TGTGCCAGCAGTCGGACAGCTTATAATTCACCCCTCCACTTT.

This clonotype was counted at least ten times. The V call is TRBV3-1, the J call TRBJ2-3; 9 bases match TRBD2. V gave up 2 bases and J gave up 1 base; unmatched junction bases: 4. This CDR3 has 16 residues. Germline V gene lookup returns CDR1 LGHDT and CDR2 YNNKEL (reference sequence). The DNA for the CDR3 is TGTGCCAGCAGCCAAAGGAAGCGGGAGGGCACAGATACGCAGTATTTT. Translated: CASSQRKREGTDTQYF.

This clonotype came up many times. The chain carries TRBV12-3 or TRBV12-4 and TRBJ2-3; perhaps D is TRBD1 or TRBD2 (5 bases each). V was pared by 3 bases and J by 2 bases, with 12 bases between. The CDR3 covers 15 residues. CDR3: CASSFLAGTTDTQYF. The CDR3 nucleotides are TGTGCCAGCAGTTTTCTGGCAGGGACCACAGATACGCAGTATTTT.

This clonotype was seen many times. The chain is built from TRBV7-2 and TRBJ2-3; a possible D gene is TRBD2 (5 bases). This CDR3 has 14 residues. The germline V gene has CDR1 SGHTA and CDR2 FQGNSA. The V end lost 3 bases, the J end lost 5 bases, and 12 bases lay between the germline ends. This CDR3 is CASSLGFGRDTQYF. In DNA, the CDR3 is TGTGCCAGCAGCTTGGGGTTTGGGAGAGATACGCAGTATTTT.

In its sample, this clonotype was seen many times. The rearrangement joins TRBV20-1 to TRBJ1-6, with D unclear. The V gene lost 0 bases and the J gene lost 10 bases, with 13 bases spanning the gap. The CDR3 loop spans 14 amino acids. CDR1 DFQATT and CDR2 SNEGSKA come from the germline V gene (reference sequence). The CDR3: CSAREVGSYSPLHF. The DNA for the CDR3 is TGCAGTGCTAGAGAGGTGGGTTCCTACTCACCCCTCCACTTT.

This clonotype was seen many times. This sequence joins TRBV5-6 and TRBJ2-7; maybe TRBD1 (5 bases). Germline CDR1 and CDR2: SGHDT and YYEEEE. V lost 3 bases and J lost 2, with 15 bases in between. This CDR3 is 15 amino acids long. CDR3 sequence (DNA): TGTGCCAGCAGCTCCTGGACACTGTCCCCCTACGAGCAGTACTTC. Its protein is CASSSWTLSPYEQYF.